This TCR beta chain was retrieved from a study of T cell changes during pregnancy in multiple sclerosis. Sequencing used immunoSEQ multiplex PCR; TCRdb keeps in-frame clones, though not all of them. This table has 55,000 to 85,000 clones, around nine tenths appearing once. In germline, CDR1 is SQVTM, CDR2 ANQGSEA. The CDR3 is 17 residues long. The V gene lost 7 bases and the J gene lost 2 bases, with 27 bases spanning the gap. The sample in question was peripheral blood, obtained in the third trimester of pregnancy. J is TRBJ2-7 and V is TRBV29-1, with D maybe TRBD1 (7 bases). The receptor was isolated from a female donor with multiple sclerosis, enrolled in a pregnancy study. Here the CDR3 DNA reads TGCAGCGCCCAAAGTCCAACCCAGGGGGGCCAACCCTACGAGCAGTACTTC. Translating gives CSAQSPTQGGQPYEQYF.